The source of this T cell receptor (beta chain) is a study of T cell repertoires in cytomegalovirus infection. Overall study: Researchers turned to recently identified HLA-C-restricted CMV epitopes as well as well-studied HLA-B-restricted ones. CMV infection together with matching HLA type was indicated by public TCR beta signatures.

This clonotype was counted at least ten times. Its antigen is not known. MiXCR was run by TCRdb on the reads, yielding one entry per CDR3 protein. The sample contains 450,000 to 600,000 distinct CDR3 sequences, approximately 40% of which appear only once. This CDR3 contains 15 residues. Germline CDR1 reads SGHTA; CDR2 reads FQGNSA. The V end was cut by 5 bases, the J end by 3 bases, with 16 bases between. This TCR came from a human donor in good health (CMV status not recorded). Some clones in this sample may be carry-over from other donors' samples. Here the sequenced sample was cultured PBMCs, taken from culture after CMV antigen stimulation. The chain has TRBV7-2 and TRBJ1-2, with D tentatively TRBD1 (6 bases). DNA for the CDR3: TGTGCCAGCAGCGTTAGCTCCGGGACACACTATGGCTACACCTTC. Its protein is CASSVSSGTHYGYTF. Full variable domain (remainder filled in from reference TRBV7-2 and TRBJ1-2): GAGVSQSPSNKVTEKGKDVELRCDPISGHTALYWYRQSLGQGLEFLIYFQGNSAPDKSGLPSDRFSAERTGGSVSTLTIQRTQQEDSAVYLCASSVSSGTHYGYTFGSGTRLTVV.